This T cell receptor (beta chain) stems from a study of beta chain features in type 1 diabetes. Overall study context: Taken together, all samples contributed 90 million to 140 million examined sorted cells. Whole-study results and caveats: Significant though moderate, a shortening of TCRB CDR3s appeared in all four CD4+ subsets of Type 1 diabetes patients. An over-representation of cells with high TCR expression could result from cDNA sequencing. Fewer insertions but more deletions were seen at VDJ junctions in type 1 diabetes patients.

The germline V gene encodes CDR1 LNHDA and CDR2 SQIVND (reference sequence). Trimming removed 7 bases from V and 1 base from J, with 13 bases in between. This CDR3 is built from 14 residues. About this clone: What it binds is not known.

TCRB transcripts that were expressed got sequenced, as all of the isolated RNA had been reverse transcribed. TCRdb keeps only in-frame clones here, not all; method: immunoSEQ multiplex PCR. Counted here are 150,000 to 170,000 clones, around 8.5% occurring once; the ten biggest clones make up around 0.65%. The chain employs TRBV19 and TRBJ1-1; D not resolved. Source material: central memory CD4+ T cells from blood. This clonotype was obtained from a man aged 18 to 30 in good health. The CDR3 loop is CASIVAGKNTEAFF. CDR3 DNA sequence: TGTGCCAGTATAGTGGCGGGCAAGAACACTGAAGCTTTCTTT.